The 15 T cell receptor beta chains given below trace back to one sample, sequenced in a study of T cell responses to AZD1222 COVID-19 vaccine. Method: immunoSEQ multiplex PCR; TCRdb's copy keeps in-frame clones and lacks some. The repertoire holds some 100,000 clones, around 88% seen once, with approximately 6.5% in the top ten. Sample: peripheral blood, taken 28 days after the second AZD1222 dose. These receptors were collected from an adult who received the AZD1222 COVID-19 vaccine.

The chain is built from TRBV18 and TRBJ2-7; D assignment may be TRBD1 or TRBD2 (5 bases each). The CDR3 has 14 residues. Deletions cut 3 bases from V and 2 bases from J, with 11 bases between. The germline V gene encodes CDR1 KGHSH and CDR2 LQKENI. This chain's CDR3 is CASSPPGTPYEQYF. The CDR3 bases are TGTGCCAGCTCACCGCCCGGGACCCCCTACGAGCAGTACTTC.

The chain couples TRBV2 to TRBJ1-3, with D perhaps matching TRBD1 (5 bases). Trimming left V 7 bases short and J 0 bases short, with 13 bases between. This CDR3 region has 15 residues. Looked up from germline, CDR1 is SNHLY and CDR2 is FYNNEI. The CDR3 sequence is CASTPQGHSGNTIYF. The CDR3 DNA follows: TGTGCCAGCACTCCGCAGGGCCACTCTGGAAACACCATATATTTT.

The V call is TRBV6-1, the J call TRBJ2-2, with D unclear. CDR3 length equals 20 residues. V lost 3 bases, J lost 4 bases, and 27 bases lay in between. Germline V lookup: CDR1 MNHNS, CDR2 SASEGT. CDR3 bases: TGTGCCAGCAGTGATCTCATCCGAATGCGTGGGGTTATAGGCACCGGGGAGCTGTTTTTT. Protein: CASSDLIRMRGVIGTGELFF.

V gene TRBV6-5 combines with J gene TRBJ2-7; D may be TRBD1 (6 bases). This CDR3 is built from 15 residues. CDR1 MNHEY and CDR2 SVGAGI come from the germline V gene. Trimming stripped 0 bases from V and 1 base from J, with 10 bases between. The CDR3 sequence is CASSYSPGESYEQYF. In nucleotides, the CDR3 is TGTGCCAGCAGTTACTCGCCAGGGGAATCCTACGAGCAGTACTTC.

The chain employs TRBV28 and TRBJ2-3; TRBD2 matches 10 bases. The V gene end was trimmed by 3 bases and the J gene end by 0 bases; junction bases not matched to a gene: 3. The CDR3 sequence is 16 residues long. CDR1 is MDHEN and CDR2 is SYDVKM in the germline V gene. CDR3 sequence: CASSFASGGSTDTQYF. The CDR3 DNA reads as TGTGCCAGCAGTTTCGCTAGCGGGGGTAGCACAGATACGCAGTATTTT.

The V gene is TRBV19, the J gene TRBJ2-7; D ambiguous. Germline loops: CDR1 LNHDA, CDR2 SQIVND (reference sequence). This CDR3 region has 17 residues. Between the trimmed V and J ends, which lost 3 bases and 6 bases, there was a span of 24 bases. CDR3 nucleotides: TGTGCCAGTAGTATTGAGTTCGGAGTAGGTCATCTATCCGAGCAGTACTTC. Amino acid sequence: CASSIEFGVGHLSEQYF.

This chain connects TRBV13 to TRBJ2-7, with D perhaps being TRBD1 or TRBD2 (5 bases each). The V end lost 5 bases, the J end lost 2 bases, and 13 bases lay between the germline ends. Germline CDR1 PRHDT, CDR2 FYEKMQ (reference sequence). The CDR3 has 14 amino acids. The CDR3 sequence: CASSPRDPTYEQYF. The CDR3 region has the DNA TGTGCCAGCAGCCCCCGGGACCCGACCTACGAGCAGTACTTC.

J is TRBJ2-5 and V is TRBV19; no firm D call. Trimming removed 3 bases at V and 2 bases at J, with 7 bases between. CDR1 and CDR2 from the germline V gene are LNHDA and SQIVND (reference sequence). The CDR3 contains 13 residues. CDR3 DNA: TGTGCCAGTAGTATTAGGCTTCAAGAGACCCAGTACTTC. This sequence encodes CASSIRLQETQYF.

This clone came up once. This rearrangement joins TRBV19 to TRBJ2-3, with TRBD1 matching over 8 bases. The CDR3 runs 13 residues. CDR1 is LNHDA and CDR2 is SQIVND in the germline V gene (reference sequence). The trim removed 5 bases at V and 4 bases at J, leaving 2 bases unmatched. DNA for the CDR3: TGTGCCAGTAGTCCAGGGGGCGCAGATACGCAGTATTTT. This sequence encodes CASSPGGADTQYF. Full variable domain (remainder filled in from reference TRBV19 and TRBJ2-3): DGGITQSPKYLFRKEGQNVTLSCEQNLNHDAMYWYRQDPGQGLRLIYYSQIVNDFQKGDIAEGYSVSREKKESFPLTVTSAQKNPTAFYLCASSPGGADTQYFGPGTRLTVL.

The V and J genes are TRBV28 and TRBJ1-2; D call uncertain. The V gene lost 4 bases and the J gene lost 4 bases, with 7 bases spanning the gap. The CDR3 runs 12 residues. In germline, CDR1 is MDHEN, CDR2 SYDVKM. CDR3 loop: CASSSDTYGYTF. In DNA, the CDR3 is TGTGCCAGCAGTTCAGACACCTATGGCTACACCTTC.

This chain joins TRBV18 and TRBJ2-4; D gene ambiguous. V was cut by 3 bases and J by 8 bases, with 8 bases left in between. CDR3 length: 12 residues. Germline V gene lookup returns CDR1 KGHSH and CDR2 LQKENI. The CDR3 reads CASSPAPHIQYF. For the CDR3, the DNA is TGTGCCAGCTCACCCGCGCCCCACATTCAGTACTTC. The whole variable domain, remainder taken from reference TRBV18 and TRBJ2-4, is NAGVMQNPRHLVRRRGQEARLRCSPMKGHSHVYWYRQLPEEGLKFMVYLQKENIIDESGMPKERFSAEFPKEGPSILRIQQVVRGDSAAYFCASSPAPHIQYFGAGTRLSVL.

The chain links TRBV5-4 to TRBJ1-6; the D gene is possibly TRBD1 (6 bases). There are 16 residues in the CDR3. The V end was cut by 3 bases, the J end by 8 bases, with 18 bases between. Per the germline V gene, CDR1 is SGHNT and CDR2 is YYREEE (reference sequence). CDR3 in amino acids: CASSSTFGGPDSPLHF. In nucleotides, the CDR3 is TGTGCCAGCAGCTCGACCTTCGGGGGGCCGGATTCACCCCTCCACTTT.

This clone was found once. V gene TRBV5-8 combines with J gene TRBJ1-6; D is uncertain. The CDR3 consists of 14 residues. Germline values: CDR1 SGHTS, CDR2 YDEGEE. With 1 base removed from V and 7 bases from J, the gap between germline ends came to 9 bases. CDR3 in DNA: TGTGCCAGCAGCTTGCTGGGAGCCAATTCACCCCTCCACTTT. This sequence encodes CASSLLGANSPLHF.

The V call is TRBV29-1, the J call TRBJ2-3, with 16 bases matching TRBD2. The CDR3 covers 18 residues. Trimming removed 3 bases from V and 3 bases from J; junction bases left unmatched: 9. The germline V gene encodes CDR1 SQVTM and CDR2 ANQGSEA. The CDR3 loop is CSVDRLGTSGRETDTQYF. The CDR3 coding sequence is TGCAGCGTTGATCGTTTGGGGACTAGCGGGAGGGAGACAGATACGCAGTATTTT.

The J gene is TRBJ2-7, the V gene TRBV6-5, with a weak D call TRBD2 (5 bases). There are 14 residues in the CDR3. V shed 6 bases and J shed 2 bases, with 14 bases lying between them. CDR1 is MNHEY, CDR2 SVGAGI, per germline. In nucleotides, the CDR3 is TGTGCCAGCAGGAGACGAGGGCAGACCTACGAGCAGTACTTC. Encoded protein: CASRRRGQTYEQYF.